One TCR beta chain is described in this entry. Its antigen remains unidentified. This sample was taken from a study of CD8+CD57+ T cells in acquired aplastic anemia. Study context: Mean DNA quantity obtained from sorted CD4+ and CD8+ cells was 3 to 3.5 ug. The study, taken as a whole, reports: Shared by patients and controls, some 29 CD8+ CDR3s were abundant in patients. CD8+ Simpson's diversity showed no significant patient-control difference.

From germline, CDR1 is KGHDR and CDR2 SFDVKD. The CDR3 extends over 11 amino acids. The V and J ends lost 9 bases and 0 bases respectively, with 5 bases between them. CD8+CD57+ cell expansion had been shown by flow cytometry in patients chosen for sequencing. Profiling of TCR beta VDJ combinations and CDR3 sequences used genomic DNA as template. TCRdb fed the reads into MiXCR, producing one record per CDR3 protein. Of around 150,000 distinct CDR3 sequences listed, around 75% are singletons. This sequence was found in a human donor with aplastic anemia. Sequencing used sorted CD4+, CD8+, or CD8+CD57+ T cells (not recorded which) from PBMCs. The J gene is TRBJ2-7, the V gene TRBV24-1, with D uncertain. For the CDR3, the DNA is TGTGCCACCCCGAGCTCCTACGAGCAGTACTTC. This gives the protein CATPSSYEQYF.